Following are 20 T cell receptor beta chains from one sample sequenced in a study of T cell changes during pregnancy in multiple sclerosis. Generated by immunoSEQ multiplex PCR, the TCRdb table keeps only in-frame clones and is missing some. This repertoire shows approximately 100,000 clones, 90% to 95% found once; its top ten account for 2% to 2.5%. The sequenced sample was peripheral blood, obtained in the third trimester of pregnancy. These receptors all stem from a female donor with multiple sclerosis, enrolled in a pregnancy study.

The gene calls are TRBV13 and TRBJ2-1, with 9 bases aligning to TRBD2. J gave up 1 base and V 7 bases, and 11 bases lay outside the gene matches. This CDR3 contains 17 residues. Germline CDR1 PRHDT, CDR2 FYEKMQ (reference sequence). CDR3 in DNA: TGTGCCAGCACCTCCCTCCAAGGACTAGCGTCCTACAATGAGCAGTTCTTC. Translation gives CASTSLQGLASYNEQFF. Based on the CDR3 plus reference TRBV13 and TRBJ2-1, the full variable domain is AAGVIQSPRHLIKEKRETATLKCYPIPRHDTVYWYQQGPGQDPQFLISFYEKMQSDKGSIPDRFSAQQFSDYHSELNMSSLELGDSALYFCASTSLQGLASYNEQFFGPGTRLTVL.

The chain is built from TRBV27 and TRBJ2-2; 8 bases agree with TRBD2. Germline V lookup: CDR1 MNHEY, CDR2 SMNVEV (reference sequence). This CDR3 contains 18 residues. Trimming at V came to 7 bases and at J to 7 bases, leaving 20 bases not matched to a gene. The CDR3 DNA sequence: TGTGCCAGCACCTTTCGCCGGACTAGCCTCTTACCAGGCGGGGAGCTGTTTTTT. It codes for CASTFRRTSLLPGGELFF.

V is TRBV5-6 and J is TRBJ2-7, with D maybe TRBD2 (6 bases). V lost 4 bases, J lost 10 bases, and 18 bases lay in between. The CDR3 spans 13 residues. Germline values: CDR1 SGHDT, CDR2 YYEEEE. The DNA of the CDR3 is TGTGCCAGCAGCGCCGATGCGGGGACCTATCAGTACTTC. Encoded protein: CASSADAGTYQYF.

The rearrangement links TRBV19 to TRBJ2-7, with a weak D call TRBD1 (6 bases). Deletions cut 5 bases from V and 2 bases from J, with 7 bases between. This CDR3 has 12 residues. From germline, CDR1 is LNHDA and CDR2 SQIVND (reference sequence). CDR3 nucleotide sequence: TGTGCCAGTAGTCGGGACACCTACGAGCAGTACTTC. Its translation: CASSRDTYEQYF.

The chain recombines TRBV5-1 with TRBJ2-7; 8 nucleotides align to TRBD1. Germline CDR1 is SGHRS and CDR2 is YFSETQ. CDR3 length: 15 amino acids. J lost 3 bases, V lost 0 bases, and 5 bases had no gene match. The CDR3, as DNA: TGCGCCAGCAGCTTGGATGGACAGGGAAACTACGAGCAGTACTTC. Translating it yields CASSLDGQGNYEQYF.

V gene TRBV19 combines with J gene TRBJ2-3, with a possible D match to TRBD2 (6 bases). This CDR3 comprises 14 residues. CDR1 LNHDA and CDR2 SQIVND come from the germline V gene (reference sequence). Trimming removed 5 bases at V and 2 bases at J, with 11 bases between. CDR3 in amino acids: CASSLGLSTDTQYF. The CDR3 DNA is TGTGCCAGTAGTCTGGGACTTTCCACAGATACGCAGTATTTT. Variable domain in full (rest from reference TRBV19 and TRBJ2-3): DGGITQSPKYLFRKEGQNVTLSCEQNLNHDAMYWYRQDPGQGLRLIYYSQIVNDFQKGDIAEGYSVSREKKESFPLTVTSAQKNPTAFYLCASSLGLSTDTQYFGPGTRLTVL.

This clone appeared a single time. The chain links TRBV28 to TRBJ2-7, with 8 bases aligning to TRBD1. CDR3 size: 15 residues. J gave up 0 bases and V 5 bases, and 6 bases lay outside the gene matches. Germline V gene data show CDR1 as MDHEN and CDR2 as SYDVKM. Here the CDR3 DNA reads TGTGCCAGCAGTACCAGGGGGCCTAACTCCTACGAGCAGTACTTC. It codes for CASSTRGPNSYEQYF.

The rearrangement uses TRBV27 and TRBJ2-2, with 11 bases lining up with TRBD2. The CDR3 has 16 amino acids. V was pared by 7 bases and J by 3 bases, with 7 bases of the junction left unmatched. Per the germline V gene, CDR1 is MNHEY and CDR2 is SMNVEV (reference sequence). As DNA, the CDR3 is TGTGCCAGCACCCGACTAGCGGGATTGGACACCGGGGAGCTGTTTTTT. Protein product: CASTRLAGLDTGELFF.

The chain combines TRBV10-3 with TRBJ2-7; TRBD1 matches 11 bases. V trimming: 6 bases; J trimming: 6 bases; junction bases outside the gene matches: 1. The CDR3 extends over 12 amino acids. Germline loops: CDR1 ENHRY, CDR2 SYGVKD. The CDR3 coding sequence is TGTGCCATCAGAGGGACAGGGGGCGAGCAGTACTTC. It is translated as CAIRGTGGEQYF.

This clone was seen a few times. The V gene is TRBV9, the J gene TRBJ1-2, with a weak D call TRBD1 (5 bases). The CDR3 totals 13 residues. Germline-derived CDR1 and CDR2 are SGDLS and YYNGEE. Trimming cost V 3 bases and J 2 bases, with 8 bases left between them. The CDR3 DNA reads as TGTGCCAGCAGCGCGGAGGGGAACTATGGCTACACCTTC. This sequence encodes CASSAEGNYGYTF.

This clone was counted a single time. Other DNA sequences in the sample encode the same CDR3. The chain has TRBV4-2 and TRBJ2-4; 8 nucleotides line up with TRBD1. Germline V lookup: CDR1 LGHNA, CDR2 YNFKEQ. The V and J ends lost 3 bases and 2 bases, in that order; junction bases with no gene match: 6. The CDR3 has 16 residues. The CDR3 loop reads CASSHLDREPKNIQYF. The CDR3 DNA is TGTGCCAGCAGCCACTTGGACAGGGAACCCAAAAACATTCAGTACTTC.

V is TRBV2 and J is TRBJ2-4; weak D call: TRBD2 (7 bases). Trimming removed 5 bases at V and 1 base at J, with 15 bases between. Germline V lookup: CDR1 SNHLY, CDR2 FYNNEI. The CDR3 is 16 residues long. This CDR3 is CASSLTGRVAKNIQYF. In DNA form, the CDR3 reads TGTGCCAGCAGTCTAACAGGGAGGGTTGCCAAAAACATTCAGTACTTC.

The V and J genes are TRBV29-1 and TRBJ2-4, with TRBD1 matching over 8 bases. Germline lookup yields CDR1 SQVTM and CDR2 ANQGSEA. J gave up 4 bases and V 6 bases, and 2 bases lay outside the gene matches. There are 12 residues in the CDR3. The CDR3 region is CSVGQGKNIQYF. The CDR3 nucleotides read TGCAGCGTAGGACAGGGAAAAAACATTCAGTACTTC.

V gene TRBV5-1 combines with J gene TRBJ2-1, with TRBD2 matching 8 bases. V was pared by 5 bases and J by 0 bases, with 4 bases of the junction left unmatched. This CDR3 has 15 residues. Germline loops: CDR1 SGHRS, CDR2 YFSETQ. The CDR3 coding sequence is TGCGCCAGCAGTTCACTAGCGGACTCCTACAATGAGCAGTTCTTC. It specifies CASSSLADSYNEQFF. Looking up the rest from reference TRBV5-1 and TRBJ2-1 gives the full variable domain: KAGVTQTPRYLIKTRGQQVTLSCSPISGHRSVSWYQQTPGQGLQFLFEYFSETQRNKGNFPGRFSGRQFSNSRSEMNVSTLELGDSALYLCASSSLADSYNEQFFGPGTRLTVL.

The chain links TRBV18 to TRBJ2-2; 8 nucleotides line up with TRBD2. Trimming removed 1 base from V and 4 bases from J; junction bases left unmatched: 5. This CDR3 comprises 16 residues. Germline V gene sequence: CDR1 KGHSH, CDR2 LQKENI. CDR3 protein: CASSPLSGSGTGELFF. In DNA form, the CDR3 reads TGTGCCAGCTCACCACTGAGCGGGAGTGGCACCGGGGAGCTGTTTTTT.

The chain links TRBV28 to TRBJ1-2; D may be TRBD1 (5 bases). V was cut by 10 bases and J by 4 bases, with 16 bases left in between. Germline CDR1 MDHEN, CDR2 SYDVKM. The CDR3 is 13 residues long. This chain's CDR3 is CATNLGQTYGYTF. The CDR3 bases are TGTGCCACCAACCTGGGGCAAACCTATGGCTACACCTTC.

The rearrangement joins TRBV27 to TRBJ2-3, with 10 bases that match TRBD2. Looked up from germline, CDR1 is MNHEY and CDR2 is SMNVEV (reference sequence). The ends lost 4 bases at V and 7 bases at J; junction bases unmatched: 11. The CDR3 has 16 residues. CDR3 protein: CASSWGGSSGRNTQYF. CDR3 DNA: TGTGCCAGCAGTTGGGGGGGGTCTAGCGGGAGAAATACGCAGTATTTT.

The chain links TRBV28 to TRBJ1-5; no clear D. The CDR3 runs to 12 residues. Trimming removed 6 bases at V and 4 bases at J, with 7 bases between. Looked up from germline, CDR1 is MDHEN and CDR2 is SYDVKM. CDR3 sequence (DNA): TGTGCCAGCAGGGAGCCGAATCAGCCCCAGCATTTT. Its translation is CASREPNQPQHF.

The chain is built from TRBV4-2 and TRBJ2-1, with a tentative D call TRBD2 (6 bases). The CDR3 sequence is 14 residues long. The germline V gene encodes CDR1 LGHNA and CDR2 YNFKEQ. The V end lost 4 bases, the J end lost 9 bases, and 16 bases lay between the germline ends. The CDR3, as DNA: TGTGCCAGCAGCCTAGCCGGAGGGCCGGGTGAGCAGTTCTTC. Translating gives CASSLAGGPGEQFF.

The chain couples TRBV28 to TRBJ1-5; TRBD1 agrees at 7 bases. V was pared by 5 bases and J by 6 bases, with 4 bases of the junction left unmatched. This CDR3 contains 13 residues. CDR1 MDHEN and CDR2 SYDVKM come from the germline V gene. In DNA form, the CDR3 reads TGTGCCAGCAGTCCAGGGGGTGGTCAGCCCCAGCATTTT. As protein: CASSPGGGQPQHF.